The 12 T cell receptor beta chains below all came from one sample that was sequenced in a study of T cells in Graves' hyperthyroidism and ophthalmopathy. RNA transcripts yielded amplified TCR beta CDR3 regions. The HTBI primer set served for first-round RT-PCR of the TCR CDR3. TCRdb analysed the multiplex PCR reads with MiXCR anew, one entry per CDR3 protein. The sample has 300,000 to 450,000 distinct CDR3 sequences, approximately 25% seen once. Material: blood. All receptors come from a man over 45 with Graves' hyperthyroidism.

V gene TRBV29-1 combines with J gene TRBJ2-2, with TRBD2 as a possible D gene (5 bases). CDR3 length: 13 residues. Per germline, CDR1 SQVTM and CDR2 ANQGSEA. Trimming cost V 7 bases and J 0 bases, with 9 bases left between them. This CDR3 is CSAGNPNTGELFF. In nucleotides, the CDR3 is TGCAGCGCGGGGAACCCGAACACCGGGGAGCTGTTTTTT.

This clonotype was detected a few times. The rearrangement links TRBV5-1 to TRBJ2-3; perhaps TRBD1 as D (5 bases). Germline CDR1 and CDR2: SGHRS and YFSETQ. Trimming took 4 bases from V and 3 from J, leaving 12 bases between them. CDR3 length: 14 amino acids. The CDR3 DNA follows: TGCGCCAGCAGCCCGGAAGGACAAACAGATACGCAGTATTTT. Its translation is CASSPEGQTDTQYF.

This clonotype was detected a few times. V usage is TRBV20-1 and J usage is TRBJ2-1; D is unresolved. Germline CDR1 is DFQATT and CDR2 is SNEGSKA (reference sequence). The CDR3 totals 16 residues. V lost 7 bases to trimming and J lost 0 bases, with 19 bases between them. CDR3 in amino acids: CSVEPLGYSSYNEQFF. The CDR3 coding sequence is TGCAGTGTCGAACCTCTAGGGTATAGCTCCTACAATGAGCAGTTCTTC.

V is TRBV9 and J is TRBJ2-3, with TRBD2 matching 10 bases. Looked up from germline, CDR1 is SGDLS and CDR2 is YYNGEE. The CDR3 contains 15 residues. Trimming took 7 bases from V and 2 from J; bases not matched to a gene: 7. The CDR3 here is CASQGLAEYTDTQYF. Here the CDR3 DNA reads TGTGCCAGCCAAGGACTAGCGGAGTACACAGATACGCAGTATTTT.

This clonotype was picked up many times. This chain joins TRBV7-6 and TRBJ2-1; 7 bases line up with TRBD1. After removal of 1 base from V and 2 bases from J, the junction contained 2 bases not matched to a gene. Germline CDR1 reads SGHVS; CDR2 reads FNYEAQ. The CDR3 consists of 15 residues. The CDR3 sequence is CASSLGDSTYNEQFF. Here the CDR3 DNA reads TGTGCCAGCAGCTTAGGGGACAGCACCTACAATGAGCAGTTCTTC.

Ten or more counts support this clonotype. The V and J genes are TRBV6-5 and TRBJ2-3; D possibly corresponds to TRBD1 (6 bases). The CDR3 length is 14 residues. The V end lost 4 bases, the J end lost 3 bases, and 11 bases lay between the germline ends. Germline V gene lookup returns CDR1 MNHEY and CDR2 SVGAGI. The chain's CDR3 is CASSSTDRTDTQYF. The CDR3, as DNA: TGTGCCAGCAGTTCGACCGACAGGACAGATACGCAGTATTTT.

This clonotype was seen only a few times. This CDR3 is CASLGASGSRDEQFF. The CDR3 nucleotides are TGTGCCAGCCTTGGTGCTAGCGGGAGCCGGGATGAGCAGTTCTTC. The chain carries TRBV6-1 and TRBJ2-1; 10 nucleotides match TRBD2. V lost 8 bases and J lost 8; bases outside the gene matches: 12. The germline V gene has CDR1 MNHNS and CDR2 SASEGT. This CDR3 is 15 amino acids long.

As concerns this clonotype: An end of the junction differs from the germline gene, which may be a read error. The rearrangement uses TRBV28 and TRBJ2-5; 10 bases align to TRBD2. Germline CDR1 reads MDHEN; CDR2 reads SYDVKM. The CDR3 sequence is 12 residues long. In nucleotides, the CDR3 is TGTGCCAGCAGTTTAATAGCGGGAGGTTCGAACTTC. Its protein is CASSLIAGGSNF.

The CDR3 DNA reads TGTGCCAGCAGCTCCGGGACTAGCTTCGTCGAGCAGTACTTC. This gives the protein CASSSGTSFVEQYF. The chain joins TRBV5-6 to TRBJ2-7, with 9 bases fitting TRBD2. The CDR3 is made up of 14 amino acids. The germline gives CDR1 SGHDT, CDR2 YYEEEE. J was trimmed by 6 bases and V by 3 bases; bases with no gene match: 7.

This chain links TRBV11-2 with TRBJ2-1; D call uncertain. The CDR3 totals 14 residues. Trimming cost V 1 base and J 6 bases, with 10 bases left between them. Germline values: CDR1 SGHAT, CDR2 FQNNGV. CDR3 sequence: CASSLGYDLNEQFF. In nucleotides, the CDR3 is TGTGCCAGCAGCTTAGGGTACGACCTCAATGAGCAGTTCTTC.

The J gene is TRBJ2-7, the V gene TRBV20-1; D possibly uses TRBD1 or TRBD2 (7 bases each). Trimming removed 3 bases from V and 4 bases from J, with 22 bases in between. Germline V lookup: CDR1 DFQATT, CDR2 SNEGSKA (reference sequence). There are 16 residues in the CDR3. Written as DNA, the CDR3 is TGCAGTGCTAGTGACAGGGCACTTGGCGGGAGTTACGAGCAGTACTTC. This sequence encodes CSASDRALGGSYEQYF.

This clonotype was detected only a few times. V and J are TRBV28 and TRBJ1-2; TRBD1 aligns across 9 bases. The CDR3 has 15 residues. Germline CDR1 MDHEN, CDR2 SYDVKM. Unmatched junction bases numbered 9, after V lost 5 bases and J lost 5 bases. The CDR3 here is CASSLTGGAGYGYTF. The CDR3 bases are TGTGCCAGCAGTCTTACAGGGGGCGCCGGATATGGCTACACCTTC.